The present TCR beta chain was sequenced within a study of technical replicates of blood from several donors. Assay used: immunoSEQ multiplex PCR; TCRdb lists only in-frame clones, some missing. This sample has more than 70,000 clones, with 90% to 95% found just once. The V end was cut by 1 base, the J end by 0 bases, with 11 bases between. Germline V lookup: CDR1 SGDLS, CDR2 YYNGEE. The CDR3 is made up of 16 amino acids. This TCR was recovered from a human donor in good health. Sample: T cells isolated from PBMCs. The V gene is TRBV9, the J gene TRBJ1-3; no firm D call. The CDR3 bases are TGTGCCAGCAGCGTAAGGTGGGCCCTCTCTGGAAACACCATATATTTT. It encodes CASSVRWALSGNTIYF.